A selection of T cell receptor beta chains follows, all from one sample in a study of T cells in Graves' hyperthyroidism and ophthalmopathy. Each CDR3 protein gets one entry after TCRdb re-called the multiplex PCR reads with MiXCR. The sample carries about 840,000 distinct CDR3 sequences, 35% to 45% recorded once. The material sequenced was blood. The receptors here all came from a man aged 18 to 30 with Graves' hyperthyroidism. CDR3s include the opening cysteine and the closing phenylalanine or tryptophan. A D gene is named only where the DNA matches it firmly. Where a row states a size, it is once, few, many or the class of an expanded clone; other rows omit it.

TRBJ1-5 TRBD1 NA TRBV2 TGTGCCAGCTATGGACAGGGCGAGGGAACCCAGCATTTT CASYGQGEGTQHF
TRBJ1-1 NA NA TRBV6-5 TGTGCCAGCAGTAACGGGGGCCGCACTGAAGCTTTCTTT CASSNGGRTEAFF
TRBJ1-2 TRBD1 many TRBV13 TGTGCCAGCAGCCGGGACAGCCACTATGGCTACACCTTC CASSRDSHYGYTF
TRBJ1-3 NA NA TRBV5-8 TGTGCCAGCAGCATCCGGGACATAAACACCATATATTTT CASSIRDINTIYF
TRBJ1-6 NA few TRBV4-1 TGCGCCAGCAGCCACCCTGGCGAGATTACCCTCCACTTT CASSHPGEITLHF
TRBJ1-1 NA few TRBV9 TGTGCCAGCAGCCAAGGGGAGGGCTCGAACACTGAAGCTTTCTTT CASSQGEGSNTEAFF
TRBJ2-7 TRBD2 many TRBV29-1 TGCAGCGTTACAACCGGGACTAGAGAGCAGTACTTC CSVTTGTREQYF
TRBJ1-1 NA many TRBV7-8 TGTGCCAGCAGCCCGAGGACAGCGACGAACACTGAAGCTTTCTTT CASSPRTATNTEAFF
TRBJ1-4 NA many TRBV7-2 TGTGCCAGCACCTTAAGAGGGGGAGCTAATGAAAAACTGTTTTTT CASTLRGGANEKLFF
TRBJ2-7 TRBD2 NA TRBV5-4 TGTGCCAGCAGCCCTGGGACTAGCGGGGACTCGTCCTACGAGCAGTACTTC CASSPGTSGDSSYEQYF
TRBJ2-7 NA few TRBV5-1 TGCGCCAGCAGCCCGAACCGGGACGCCTACGAGCAGTACTTC CASSPNRDAYEQYF
TRBJ1-1 NA many TRBV19 TGTGCCAGTAGTATTACAGACAACACTGAAGCTTTCTTT CASSITDNTEAFF
TRBJ2-2 NA NA TRBV14 TGTGCCAGCAGCCAAATAAGCCAGACCCTAACCGGGGAGCTGTTTTTT CASSQISQTLTGELFF
TRBJ1-6 NA NA TRBV25-1 TGTGCCAGCAGTTGGATCGGGGACTCACCCCTCCACTTT CASSWIGDSPLHF
TRBJ1-2 TRBD1 NA TRBV29-1 TGCAGCGTAATGGGACAGGGGGGAAACTATGGCTACACCTTC CSVMGQGGNYGYTF
TRBJ2-1 TRBD2 NA TRBV20-1 TGCAGTGCGCCGTACGGGGCGGGAGTGTACGATGAGCAGTTCTTC CSAPYGAGVYDEQFF
TRBJ2-7 TRBD1 NA TRBV19 TGTGCAACCGTTGGACAGGGTGGCAACGAGCAGTACTTC CATVGQGGNEQYF
TRBJ1-2 TRBD1 NA TRBV19 TGTGCCAGTGCAACAGGGGGCGATGGCTACACCTTC CASATGGDGYTF
TRBJ2-7 NA NA TRBV28 TGTGCCAGCAGTTTATGGGGGAGTGGACTCGAGCAGTACTTC CASSLWGSGLEQYF
TRBJ1-1 NA once TRBV6-5 TGTGCCAGCAGTTACTCGAGGGGATCTGGGAGGACTTTCTTT CASSYSRGSGRTFF
TRBJ2-2 NA NA TRBV28 TGTGCCAGCAGCTCCCACCGGGGAGACGCGAACACCGGGGAGCTGTTTTTT CASSSHRGDANTGELFF
TRBJ1-1 NA NA TRBV6-5 TGTGCCAGCAGTTACCAATCGTCTGGGGCTACTGAAGCTTTCTTT CASSYQSSGATEAFF
TRBJ1-5 NA many TRBV7-9 TGTGCCAGCACCTCCGGCGGTGACAATCAGCCCCAGCATTTT CASTSGGDNQPQHF
TRBJ2-7 NA many TRBV5-6 TGTGCCAGCAGCTTACAGGCCTACGAGCAGTACTTC CASSLQAYEQYF
TRBJ1-1 TRBD1 NA TRBV5-1 TGCGCCAGCAGCACCTTGACAGGGGGAGTGACCACTGAAGCTTTCTTT CASSTLTGGVTTEAFF
TRBJ1-1 NA NA TRBV12-3/TRBV12-4 TGTGCCAGCAGCCCAATACGCCCGACTGAAGCTTTCTTT CASSPIRPTEAFF
TRBJ1-1 NA NA TRBV15 TGTGCCACCAGCAGAGGGGTAGGAGGGCGCAGAATTGCTTTCTTT CATSRGVGGRRIAFF
TRBJ2-6 NA NA TRBV2 TGTGCCAGCAGTGGTCCCATGACTTTC CASSGPMTF
TRBJ2-7 NA NA TRBV7-9 TGTGCCAGCAGCCGAGGATCCGACGAGCAGTACTTC CASSRGSDEQYF
TRBJ1-1 NA many TRBV29-1 TGCAGCGTTGTTTGGGGAGTGAGCACTGAAGCTTTCTTT CSVVWGVSTEAFF
TRBJ1-1 NA few TRBV7-9 TGTGCCAGCAGACCCCGGGGGGCGTTGAACACTGAAGCTTTCTTT CASRPRGALNTEAFF
TRBJ1-5 TRBD1 many TRBV29-1 TGCAGCGTAGTACAGGGGAATAGCAATCAGCCCCAGCATTTT CSVVQGNSNQPQHF
TRBJ2-7 NA NA TRBV6-5 TGTGCCAGCAGTTCCTCGACAGAAACCGAGCAGTACTTC CASSSSTETEQYF
TRBJ2-5 NA once TRBV10-3 TGTGCCATCAGTGGACCAGGGGCGCCAGAGACCCAGTACTTC CAISGPGAPETQYF
TRBJ1-5 NA many TRBV7-9 TGTGCCAGCAGCTCGACAGATGCCAATCAGCCCCAGCATTTT CASSSTDANQPQHF
TRBJ2-5 TRBD2 NA TRBV6-5 TGTGCCAGCAGTGAACAAGGCGGGAGGGCCCGGGAGACCCAGTACTTC CASSEQGGRARETQYF
TRBJ1-5 NA few TRBV10-3 TGTGCCAGCACCTCGAGGGGGAAGGACAATCAGCCCCAGCATTTT CASTSRGKDNQPQHF
TRBJ2-7 NA many TRBV20-1 TGCAGTGCTAGAGCCTACAGGGACTACGAGCAGTACTTC CSARAYRDYEQYF
TRBJ2-5 TRBD2 NA TRBV25-1 TGTGCGATAGCGGGAGGGGTTTACCAAGAGACCCAGTACTTC CAIAGGVYQETQYF
TRBJ2-2 NA few TRBV2 TGTGCCAGCAAGTTTCGAGCGGGCACGAACACCGGGGAGCTGTTTTTT CASKFRAGTNTGELFF
TRBJ1-5 NA many TRBV15 TGTGCCACCAGCGCCCGTTATAGCAATCAGCCCCAGCATTTT CATSARYSNQPQHF
TRBJ1-1 TRBD1 NA TRBV20-1 TGCAGTGCTCCGTCCGGGACAGCGAACACTGAAGCTTTCTTT CSAPSGTANTEAFF
TRBJ2-2 TRBD1 few TRBV7-8 TGTGCCAGCAGCCCACGACCCGGGACAGGCACCGGGGAGCTGTTTTTT CASSPRPGTGTGELFF
TRBJ2-5 NA few TRBV13 TGTGCCAGCAGCTTACGGGGCGGGAAATTGGAGACCCAGTACTTC CASSLRGGKLETQYF
TRBJ1-1 NA NA TRBV20-1 TGCAGTGCTGGGGACGCGGGGAGAAACACTGAAGCTTTCTTT CSAGDAGRNTEAFF
TRBJ1-4 TRBD1 NA TRBV4-3 TGCGCCAGCAGCCAAGGACAGGGTGGAACGTTTGATGAAAAACTGTTTTTT CASSQGQGGTFDEKLFF
TRBJ1-5 NA many TRBV9 TGTGCCAGCAGCGCGGGGGGACACCGCAATCAGCCCCAGCATTTT CASSAGGHRNQPQHF
TRBJ1-2 NA NA TRBV4-3 TGCGCCAGCAGCCAAGATCGGGGGTATGCTGGCTACACCTTC CASSQDRGYAGYTF
TRBJ2-7 NA few TRBV20-1 TGCAGTGCTGAGGATGGACTGGAGGATACCTACGAGCAGTACTTC CSAEDGLEDTYEQYF
TRBJ2-7 TRBD2 NA TRBV10-1 TGCGCCAGCAGTGAGTGGGGGACTAGCGGATCCTACAAGCAGTACTTC CASSEWGTSGSYKQYF
TRBJ2-7 TRBD2 few TRBV6-4 TGTGCCAGCAGTTACGGGGGGGCATCCTACGAGCAGTACTTC CASSYGGASYEQYF
TRBJ1-4 NA NA TRBV10-2 TGCGCCAGCAGTGCCGGAGACACGGGCAATGAAAAACTGTTTTTT CASSAGDTGNEKLFF
TRBJ2-7 NA NA TRBV7-2 TGTGCCAGCAGCCCCGAAGGGCAGTACTTC CASSPEGQYF
TRBJ1-5 TRBD1 many TRBV15 TGTGCCACCAGCAGAGCCCAAGACAGGGATCACCAGCCCCAGCATTTT CATSRAQDRDHQPQHF
TRBJ1-4 NA NA TRBV5-4 TGTGCCAGCAGCTTTGGAGGGGATAATGAAAAACTGTTTTTT CASSFGGDNEKLFF
TRBJ2-3 NA NA TRBV2 TGTGCCAGTCTCCTATCGCCTCATACGCAGTATTTT CASLLSPHTQYF
TRBJ1-1 NA NA TRBV7-2 TGTGCCGGCAGCTTAGACAGATGGTGGACTGAAGCTTTCTTT CAGSLDRWWTEAFF
TRBJ1-6 NA NA TRBV29-1 TGCAGCTTAGTCCGGGGGTATTCACCCCTCCACTTT CSLVRGYSPLHF
TRBJ2-6 NA NA TRBV5-1 TGCGCCAGCAGCTTCGAGGCGGGGTCCGGGGCCAACGTCCTGACTTTC CASSFEAGSGANVLTF